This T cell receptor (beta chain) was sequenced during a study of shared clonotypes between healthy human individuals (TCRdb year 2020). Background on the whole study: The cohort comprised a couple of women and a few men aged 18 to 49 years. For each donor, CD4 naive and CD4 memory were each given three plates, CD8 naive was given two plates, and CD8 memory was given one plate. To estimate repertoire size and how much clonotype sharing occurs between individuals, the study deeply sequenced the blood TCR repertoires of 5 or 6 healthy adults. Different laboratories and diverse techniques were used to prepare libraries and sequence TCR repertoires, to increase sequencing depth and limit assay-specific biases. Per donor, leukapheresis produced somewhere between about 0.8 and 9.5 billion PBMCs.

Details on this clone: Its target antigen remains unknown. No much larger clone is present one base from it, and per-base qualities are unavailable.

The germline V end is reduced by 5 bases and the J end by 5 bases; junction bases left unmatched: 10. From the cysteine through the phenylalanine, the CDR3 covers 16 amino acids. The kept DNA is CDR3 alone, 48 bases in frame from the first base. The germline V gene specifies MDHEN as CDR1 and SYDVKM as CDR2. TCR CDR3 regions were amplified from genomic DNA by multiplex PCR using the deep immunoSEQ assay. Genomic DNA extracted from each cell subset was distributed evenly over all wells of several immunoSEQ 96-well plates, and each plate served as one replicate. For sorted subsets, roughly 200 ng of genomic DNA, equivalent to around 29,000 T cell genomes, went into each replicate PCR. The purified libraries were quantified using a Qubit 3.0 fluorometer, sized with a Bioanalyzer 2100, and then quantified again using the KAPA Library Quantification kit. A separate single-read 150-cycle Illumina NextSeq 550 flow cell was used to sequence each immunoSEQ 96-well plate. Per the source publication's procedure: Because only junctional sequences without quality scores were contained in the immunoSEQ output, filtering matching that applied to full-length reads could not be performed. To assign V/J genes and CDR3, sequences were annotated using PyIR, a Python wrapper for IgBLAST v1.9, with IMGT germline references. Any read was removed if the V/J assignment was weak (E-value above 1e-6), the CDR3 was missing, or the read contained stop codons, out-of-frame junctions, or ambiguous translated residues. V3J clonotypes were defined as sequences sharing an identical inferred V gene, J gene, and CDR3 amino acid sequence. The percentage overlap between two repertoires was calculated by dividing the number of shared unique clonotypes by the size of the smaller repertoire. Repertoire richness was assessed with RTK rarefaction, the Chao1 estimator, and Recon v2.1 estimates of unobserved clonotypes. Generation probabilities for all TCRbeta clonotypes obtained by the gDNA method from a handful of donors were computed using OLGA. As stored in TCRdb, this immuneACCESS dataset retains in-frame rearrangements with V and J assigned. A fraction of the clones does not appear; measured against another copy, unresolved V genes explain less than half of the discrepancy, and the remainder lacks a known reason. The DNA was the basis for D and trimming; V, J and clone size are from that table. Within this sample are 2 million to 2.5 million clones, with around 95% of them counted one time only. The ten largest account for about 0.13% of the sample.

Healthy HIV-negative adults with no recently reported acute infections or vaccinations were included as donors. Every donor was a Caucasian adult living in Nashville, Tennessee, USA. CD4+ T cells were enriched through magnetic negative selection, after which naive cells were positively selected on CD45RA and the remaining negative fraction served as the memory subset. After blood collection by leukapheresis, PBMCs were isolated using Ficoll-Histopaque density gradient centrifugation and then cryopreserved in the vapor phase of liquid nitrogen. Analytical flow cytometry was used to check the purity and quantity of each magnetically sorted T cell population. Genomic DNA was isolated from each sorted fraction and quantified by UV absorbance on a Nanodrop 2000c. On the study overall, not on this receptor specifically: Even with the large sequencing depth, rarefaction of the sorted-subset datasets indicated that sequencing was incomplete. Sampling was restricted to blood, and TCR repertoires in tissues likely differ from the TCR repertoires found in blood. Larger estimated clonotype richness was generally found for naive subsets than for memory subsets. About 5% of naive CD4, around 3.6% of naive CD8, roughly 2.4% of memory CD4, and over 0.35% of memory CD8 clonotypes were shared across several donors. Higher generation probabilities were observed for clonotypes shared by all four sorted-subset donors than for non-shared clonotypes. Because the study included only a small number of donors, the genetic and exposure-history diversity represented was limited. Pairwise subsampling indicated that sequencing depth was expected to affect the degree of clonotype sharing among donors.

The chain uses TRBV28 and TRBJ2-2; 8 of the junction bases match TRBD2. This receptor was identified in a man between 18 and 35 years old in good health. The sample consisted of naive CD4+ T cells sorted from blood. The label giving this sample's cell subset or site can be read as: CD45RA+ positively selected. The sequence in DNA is TGTGCCAGCAGTGCCCCGAGCGGGGGAGGGACCGGGGAGCTGTTTTTT. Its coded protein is CASSAPSGGGTGELFF.